This T cell receptor (beta chain) was documented in a study of naive and memory T cell subsets. Study conclusions and caveats: A few larger clonotypes appeared in naive repertoires, especially CD8, possibly memory cells re-expressing CD45RA. Expression changes during T cell differentiation may affect RNA-based TCR counts.

About this clonotype: Its antigen is not known.

With 1 base removed from V and 8 bases from J, the gap between germline ends came to 11 bases. CDR1 is SEHNR and CDR2 is FQNEAQ in the germline V gene (reference sequence). The CDR3 length is 13 residues. An equimolar mix of two oligonucleotides served as the beta constant-region primer for TRBC1 and TRBC2. Nested alpha and beta constant-region primers with the SP2 primer drove four PCR rounds on ligated cDNA. TCRdb fed the UMI-ligation and nested PCR reads into MiXCR, producing one record per CDR3 protein. The repertoire holds over 110,000 distinct CDR3 sequences, about a fifth seen once, with around 0.63% in the top ten.

The sample consisted of naive CD8+ T cells from blood. The rearrangement links TRBV7-9 to TRBJ1-1, with D uncertain. This TCR was recovered from a human donor in good health. CDR3 coding DNA: TGTGCCAGCAGCTTAGTAGGGCAGCTAGAAGCTTTCTTT. Translating gives CASSLVGQLEAFF.